The clone carrying this T cell receptor beta chain occurred many times. Its antigen is not identified. CDR1 and CDR2 from the germline V gene are SGHRS and YFSETQ. The CDR3 covers 12 residues. Trimming pared 0 bases from V and 13 bases from J, leaving 13 bases between. Hyperthyroidism was considered stable when no ophthalmopathy appeared within 18 months of follow-up. Other autoimmune diseases, uncontrolled infections, pregnancy and lactation each led to patient exclusion. This sample was taken from a study of Graves' ophthalmopathy and Graves' hyperthyroidism. For repertoire sequencing, the TCR beta CDR3 regions were amplified from RNA transcripts. The first round was an RT-PCR with HTBI primers, and the second round was a multiplex PCR. From the multiplex PCR reads, TCRdb called clonotypes with MiXCR, one entry per CDR3 protein. The sample records some 360,000 distinct CDR3 sequences, 17% being singletons.

Findings of the study overall: Using 13 signatures, a model distinguished ophthalmopathy from stable hyperthyroidism, reaching roughly 90% sensitivity and 81.08% specificity. Detection in blood was also observed for most expanded thyroid clonotypes above 0.001 frequency.

The chain joins TRBV5-1 to TRBJ1-2, with D tentatively TRBD1 (6 bases). Sequenced material: peripheral blood. This TCR was recovered from an adult woman with stable Graves' hyperthyroidism. CDR3 sequence: CASSLDGGRGTF. The DNA for the CDR3 is TGCGCCAGCAGCTTGGATGGGGGGCGAGGCACCTTC. The full variable domain, its missing parts supplied by reference TRBV5-1 and TRBJ1-2, is KAGVTQTPRYLIKTRGQQVTLSCSPISGHRSVSWYQQTPGQGLQFLFEYFSETQRNKGNFPGRFSGRQFSNSRSEMNVSTLELGDSALYLCASSLDGGRGTFGSGTRLTVV.